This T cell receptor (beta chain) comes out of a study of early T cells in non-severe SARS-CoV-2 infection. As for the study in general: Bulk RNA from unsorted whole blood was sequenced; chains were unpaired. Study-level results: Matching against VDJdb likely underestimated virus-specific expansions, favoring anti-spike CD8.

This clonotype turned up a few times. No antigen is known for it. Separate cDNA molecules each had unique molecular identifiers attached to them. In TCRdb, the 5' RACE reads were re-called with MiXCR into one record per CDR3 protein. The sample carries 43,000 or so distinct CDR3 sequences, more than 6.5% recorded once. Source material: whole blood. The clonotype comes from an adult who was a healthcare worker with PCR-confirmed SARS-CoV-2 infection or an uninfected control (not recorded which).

CDR3 protein: CSVIAGGSSTDTQYF. The DNA of the CDR3 is TGCAGTGTAATAGCGGGGGGCTCTAGCACAGATACGCAGTATTTT. The chain is built from TRBV20-1 and TRBJ2-3; TRBD2 agrees at 10 bases. The V segment lost 7 bases and the J segment 0 bases; nucleotides outside the gene matches: 7. The CDR3 is 15 amino acids. Looked up from germline, CDR1 is DFQATT and CDR2 is SNEGSKA (reference sequence).